A single sample is the source of the 14 T cell receptor beta chains below, sequenced in a study of CXCR4 blockade with PD-1 therapy in pancreatic cancer. Assay used: immunoSEQ multiplex PCR; TCRdb lists only in-frame clones, some missing. The data hold around 1,200 clones, with about 40% observed a single time. Material for sequencing was tumor tissue. The receptors stem from a human donor with pancreatic ductal adenocarcinoma.

On this clone: An end of the junction differs from the germline gene, which may be a read error. V and J are TRBV19 and TRBJ2-7; tentatively, D is TRBD1 (5 bases). The CDR3 loop spans 13 amino acids. Per germline, CDR1 LNHDA and CDR2 SQIVND (reference sequence). The CDR3 spells CASSIKGLNEQYF. The CDR3 DNA is TGTGCCAGTAGTATTAAGGGGCTTAACGAGCAATACTTC.

This chain links TRBV14 with TRBJ1-1, with 8 bases that match TRBD1. In germline, CDR1 is SGHDN, CDR2 FVKESK. Unmatched junction bases numbered 11, after V lost 4 bases and J lost 4 bases. The CDR3 totals 16 residues. The CDR3 DNA reads as TGTGCCAGCAGCCGACAGGGGTCCCCACTTGCCACTGAAGCTTTCTTT. This sequence encodes CASSRQGSPLATEAFF.

This clone was recorded a few times. The chain links TRBV19 to TRBJ1-1; maybe TRBD1 (5 bases). The V and J ends lost 4 bases and 4 bases respectively, with 10 bases between them. CDR1 and CDR2 from the germline V gene are LNHDA and SQIVND (reference sequence). The CDR3 is 13 amino acids. The CDR3 nucleotides read TGTGCCAGTAGTAGCGACAGAGGCACTGAAGCTTTCTTT. Translating it yields CASSSDRGTEAFF.

The count of this clone is one. V gene TRBV28 combines with J gene TRBJ2-5; TRBD1 matches at 7 bases. Per the germline V gene, CDR1 is MDHEN and CDR2 is SYDVKM. This CDR3 comprises 15 residues. Germline trimming cut 5 bases from V and 7 bases from J; bases unmatched to any gene: 13. CDR3 coding DNA: TGTGCCAGCAGTCCAACGGGACAGCGGTATGGGACCCAGTACTTC. Translated: CASSPTGQRYGTQYF.

The count of this clone is one. The rearrangement joins TRBV28 to TRBJ1-6; D is ambiguous. Between the trimmed V and J ends, which lost 6 bases and 10 bases, there was a span of 22 bases. This CDR3 comprises 16 residues. Germline V gives CDR1 MDHEN, CDR2 SYDVKM. The CDR3 loop reads CASRGMVGRSNSPLHF. CDR3 DNA sequence: TGTGCCAGCAGGGGCATGGTGGGGAGGTCCAACTCACCCCTCCACTTT.

CDR3 nucleotide sequence: TGTGCAAGTCCCAAGGAGGAGAGAGAGCCAGGGGCCCAGTACTTC. This gives the protein CASPKEEREPGAQYF. The gene calls are TRBV12-2 and TRBJ2-5; the table's D call, TRBD1, was not checked against the DNA. TRBV12-2 counts as a pseudogene. This CDR3 is 15 amino acids long.

This CDR3 is CASSIAAEAFF. CDR3 DNA: TGTGCCAGTAGTATCGCCGCTGAAGCTTTCTTT. V gene TRBV19 combines with J gene TRBJ1-1; D remains ambiguous. CDR3 size: 11 residues. Germline values: CDR1 LNHDA, CDR2 SQIVND (reference sequence). The V end was cut by 3 bases, the J end by 6 bases, with 5 bases between.

The chain carries TRBV9 and TRBJ2-3, with D possibly being TRBD2 (6 bases). The CDR3 has 15 amino acids. Germline lookup yields CDR1 SGDLS and CDR2 YYNGEE. With 0 bases removed from V and 1 base from J, the gap between germline ends came to 9 bases. In nucleotides, the CDR3 is TGTGCCAGCAGCGTAGCGGGGGATCGCACAGATACGCAGTATTTT. It translates to CASSVAGDRTDTQYF.

This clone was seen a handful of times. The gene calls are TRBV18 and TRBJ2-7; D call uncertain. Germline loops: CDR1 KGHSH, CDR2 LQKENI. The ends were cut back, 1 base at V and 3 bases at J, with 13 bases in the middle. The CDR3 extends over 15 amino acids. The CDR3 sequence is CASSPLEGPLYEQYF. As DNA, the CDR3 is TGTGCCAGCTCACCACTGGAAGGGCCCCTCTACGAGCAGTACTTC.

Judged by abundance, this clone is large. The genes are TRBV6-8 and TRBJ1-1; D uncertain. V was cut by 4 bases and J by 8 bases, with 14 bases left in between. The CDR3 extends over 13 amino acids. Germline CDR1 and CDR2: MNHGY and SAAAGT. The CDR3 sequence is CASSFDRRGEAFF. CDR3 coding DNA: TGTGCCAGCAGTTTTGACCGACGAGGGGAAGCTTTCTTT.

The V and J genes are TRBV7-6 and TRBJ2-2, with TRBD2 identical over 7 bases. CDR1 and CDR2 (germline): SGHVS, FNYEAQ. The CDR3 spans 14 residues. V trimming: 3 bases; J trimming: 5 bases; junction bases outside the gene matches: 3. DNA of the CDR3: TGTGCCAGCAGCTTGGGGGGGATGACCGGGGAGCTGTTTTTT. Translation: CASSLGGMTGELFF.

This clone turned up a few times. This sequence joins TRBV6-8 and TRBJ2-2; D is tentatively TRBD1 or TRBD2 (5 bases each). CDR1 and CDR2 (germline): MNHGY, SAAAGT. The germline V and J ends were trimmed by 6 bases and 4 bases, with 15 bases remaining between them. The CDR3 consists of 15 residues. The CDR3 nucleotides are TGTGCCAGCAGAGACGGGAACAGGCCCACCGGGGAGCTGTTTTTT. Its translation: CASRDGNRPTGELFF.

The CDR3 protein is CASSHPKGWHYEQYF. For the CDR3, the DNA is TGCGCCAGCAGCCATCCAAAAGGGTGGCACTACGAGCAGTACTTC. The chain combines TRBV4-1 with TRBJ2-7, with D unclear. The germline V gene encodes CDR1 MGHRA and CDR2 YSYEKL. CDR3 length equals 15 residues. Trimming removed 3 bases from V and 3 bases from J, with 15 bases in between.

V gene TRBV30 combines with J gene TRBJ2-7; TRBD1 matches at 9 bases. V dropped 2 bases and J dropped 7; count of bases not matched to a gene: 3. Germline V CDR1 and CDR2: GTSNPN, SVGIG (reference sequence). The CDR3 has 12 amino acids. As DNA, the CDR3 is TGTGCCTGGAGTCGACAGGGGGAGGAGCAGTACTTC. Amino acid sequence: CAWSRQGEEQYF.